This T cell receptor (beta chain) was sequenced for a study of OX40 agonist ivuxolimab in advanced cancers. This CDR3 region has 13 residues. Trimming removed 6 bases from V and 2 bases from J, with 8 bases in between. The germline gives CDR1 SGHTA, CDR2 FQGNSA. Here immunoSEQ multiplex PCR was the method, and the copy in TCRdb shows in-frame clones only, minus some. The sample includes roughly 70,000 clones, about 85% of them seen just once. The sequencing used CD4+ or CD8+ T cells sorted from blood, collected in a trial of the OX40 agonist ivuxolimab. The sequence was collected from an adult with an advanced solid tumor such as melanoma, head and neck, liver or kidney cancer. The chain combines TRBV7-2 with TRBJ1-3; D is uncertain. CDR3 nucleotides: TGTGCCAGCAGTTCCCTTGCTGGAAACACCATATATTTT. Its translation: CASSSLAGNTIYF. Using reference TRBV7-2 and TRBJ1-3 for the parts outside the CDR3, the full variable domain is GAGVSQSPSNKVTEKGKDVELRCDPISGHTALYWYRQSLGQGLEFLIYFQGNSAPDKSGLPSDRFSAERTGGSVSTLTIQRTQQEDSAVYLCASSSLAGNTIYFGEGSWLTVV.